The 32 T cell receptor beta chains below were found in one sample sequenced in a study of cytomegalovirus exposure and HLA in healthy donors. TCRdb's copy holds only in-frame clones and misses some; the assay was immunoSEQ multiplex PCR. Of about 130,000 clones detected, about nine tenths appear once; the ten largest clones hold around 3.5%. Material for sequencing was PBMCs. The receptors derive from a man aged 25-45 years in good health and CMV-seronegative.

The chain carries TRBV7-2 and TRBJ2-2; D perhaps matches TRBD1 (5 bases). CDR3 length: 15 residues. The V and J ends lost 5 bases and 4 bases respectively, with 14 bases between them. The germline V gene encodes CDR1 SGHTA and CDR2 FQGNSA. CDR3 nucleotide sequence: TGTGCCAGCAGCCGCCTGGGGCGCCCCACCGGGGAGCTGTTTTTT. Its translation: CASSRLGRPTGELFF. Full variable domain (rest looked up from reference TRBV7-2 and TRBJ2-2): GAGVSQSPSNKVTEKGKDVELRCDPISGHTALYWYRQSLGQGLEFLIYFQGNSAPDKSGLPSDRFSAERTGGSVSTLTIQRTQQEDSAVYLCASSRLGRPTGELFFGEGSRLTVL.

This chain uses TRBV6-6 with TRBJ2-1; tentative D call: TRBD1 (6 bases). Germline-derived CDR1 and CDR2 are MNHNY and SVGAGI (reference sequence). Trimming shortened V by 0 bases and J by 4 bases, and 13 bases separated the two germline ends. There are 16 residues in the CDR3. The DNA of the CDR3 is TGTGCCAGCAGTTACTCGCCAGGGGTGGGTTACAATGAGCAGTTCTTC. The encoded protein is CASSYSPGVGYNEQFF.

DNA for the CDR3: TGCAGCGTTGATAAGGGGGAAGGCTACACCTTC. Translated: CSVDKGEGYTF. The chain carries TRBV29-1 and TRBJ1-2, with D possibly being TRBD1 (6 bases). CDR1 and CDR2 from the germline V gene are SQVTM and ANQGSEA. The CDR3 spans 11 residues. Trimming took off 3 bases at V and 8 bases at J, with 10 bases between the two ends.

CDR3: CASSQTDRVKPYEQYF. The DNA of the CDR3 is TGTGCCAGCAGCCAAACCGACAGGGTCAAGCCCTACGAGCAGTACTTC. J is TRBJ2-7 and V is TRBV7-9; TRBD1 agrees at 7 bases. V lost 5 bases, J lost 2 bases, and 12 bases stayed unmatched. CDR1 is SEHNR and CDR2 is FQNEAQ in the germline V gene (reference sequence). This CDR3 spans 16 amino acids. Supplemented by reference TRBV7-9 and TRBJ2-7, the full variable domain reads DTGVSQNPRHKITKRGQNVTFRCDPISEHNRLYWYRQTLGQGPEFLTYFQNEAQLEKSRLLSDRFSAERPKGSFSTLEIQRTEQGDSAMYLCASSQTDRVKPYEQYFGPGTRLTVT.

The gene calls are TRBV6-4 and TRBJ1-1; tentatively, D is TRBD1 (5 bases). V was pared by 2 bases and J by 8 bases, with 15 bases between. CDR3 length: 14 residues. Per the germline V gene, CDR1 is MRHNA and CDR2 is SNTAGT. The CDR3 DNA follows: TGTGCCAGCAGTGACGAGGTAGGGGCCTCGGAAGCTTTCTTT. It encodes CASSDEVGASEAFF.

V gene TRBV15 combines with J gene TRBJ1-4; possibly TRBD1 for D (5 bases). Between the trimmed V and J ends, which lost 1 base and 4 bases, there was a span of 10 bases. The CDR3 sequence is 15 residues long. The germline V gene encodes CDR1 LNHNV and CDR2 YYDKDF (reference sequence). The CDR3 coding sequence is TGTGCCACCAGCAGAGTACAAGGGGATAATGAAAAACTGTTTTTT. Protein sequence: CATSRVQGDNEKLFF.

This chain uses TRBV29-1 with TRBJ2-6, with D perhaps TRBD1 (5 bases). CDR3 length: 16 amino acids. V lost 7 bases and J lost 0, with 16 bases in between. CDR1 is SQVTM, CDR2 ANQGSEA, per germline. The CDR3 DNA reads TGCAGCGCAATTACGACAGTTCACTCTGGGGCCAACGTCCTGACTTTC. Translation gives CSAITTVHSGANVLTF.

This chain connects TRBV5-1 to TRBJ1-1; a possible D gene is TRBD1 (5 bases). The CDR3 contains 12 residues. In germline, CDR1 is SGHRS, CDR2 YFSETQ. Trimming took 0 bases from V and 10 from J, leaving 10 bases between them. In DNA form, the CDR3 reads TGCGCCAGCAGCTTGGAAGGGGTTAGAGCTTTCTTT. It codes for CASSLEGVRAFF.

The V gene is TRBV25-1, the J gene TRBJ1-4; D ambiguous. Per the germline V gene, CDR1 is MGHDK and CDR2 is SYGVNS. V was shortened by 3 bases and J by 2 bases, with 10 bases between the two germline ends. The CDR3 totals 15 residues. The CDR3 DNA follows: TGTGCCAGCAGTGATTCGGGAGGGACTAATGAAAAACTGTTTTTT. Translated: CASSDSGGTNEKLFF.

The V and J genes are TRBV7-8 and TRBJ1-1, with a weak D call TRBD1 (5 bases). CDR3 length: 14 residues. The ends were cut back, 1 base at V and 1 base at J, with 7 bases in the middle. The germline gives CDR1 SGHVS, CDR2 FQNEAQ. The CDR3 DNA is TGTGCCAGCAGCTTAGTGGGGGGGAACACTGAAGCTTTCTTT. Translated, it gives CASSLVGGNTEAFF.

V and J are TRBV7-2 and TRBJ2-1, with 7 bases that match TRBD1. CDR1 is SGHTA, CDR2 FQGNSA, per germline. With V trimmed by 4 bases and J by 7 bases, 1 base remained unmatched. The CDR3 loop spans 12 amino acids. The CDR3 region is CASSSQGNEQFF. CDR3 bases: TGTGCCAGCAGCTCACAGGGGAATGAGCAGTTCTTC.

This chain connects TRBV5-1 to TRBJ2-5, with 7 bases that match TRBD1. V shed 4 bases, J shed 1 base, and the junction held 10 bases outside the gene matches. Germline CDR1 reads SGHRS; CDR2 reads YFSETQ. The CDR3 sequence is 16 residues long. In DNA form, the CDR3 reads TGCGCCAGCAGCATAGGGGACAGCGAAACCCAAGAGACCCAGTACTTC. As protein: CASSIGDSETQETQYF.

This clone was observed once. The genes are TRBV27 and TRBJ1-2; maybe TRBD1 (5 bases). The V gene lost 8 bases and the J gene lost 13 bases, with 20 bases spanning the gap. CDR1 and CDR2 (germline): MNHEY, SMNVEV (reference sequence). This CDR3 contains 12 residues. The CDR3 DNA reads TGTGCCAGCGGCCCGCACAAAGCGGGGGTCACCTTC. Amino acids: CASGPHKAGVTF.

The V call is TRBV4-1, the J call TRBJ1-2; no clear D gene. V lost 2 bases and J 7 bases, leaving 14 bases between the germline ends. Per germline, CDR1 MGHRA and CDR2 YSYEKL. The CDR3 has 14 amino acids. DNA for the CDR3: TGCGCCAGCAGCCAATCGAGTGGGAGTATTGGCTACACCTTC. Translation gives CASSQSSGSIGYTF.

This chain links TRBV11-2 with TRBJ2-7; TRBD2 might be the D (6 bases). Germline CDR1 and CDR2: SGHAT and FQNNGV. The CDR3 covers 15 residues. Trimming shortened V by 8 bases and J by 3 bases, and 20 bases separated the two germline ends. The CDR3 sequence is CASGAAGLPLYEQYF. For the CDR3, the DNA is TGTGCCAGCGGGGCAGCTGGACTACCACTCTACGAGCAGTACTTC.

This chain uses TRBV5-1 with TRBJ1-1; D remains ambiguous. V shed 5 bases and J shed 3 bases, with 11 bases lying between them. From germline, CDR1 is SGHRS and CDR2 YFSETQ. The CDR3 totals 13 residues. The CDR3 DNA sequence: TGCGCCAGCAGATGGGAGGGCTACACTGAAGCTTTCTTT. Amino acids: CASRWEGYTEAFF. Filled out from reference TRBV5-1 and TRBJ1-1, the complete variable domain reads KAGVTQTPRYLIKTRGQQVTLSCSPISGHRSVSWYQQTPGQGLQFLFEYFSETQRNKGNFPGRFSGRQFSNSRSEMNVSTLELGDSALYLCASRWEGYTEAFFGQGTRLTVV.

The chain joins TRBV29-1 to TRBJ2-7; 15 nucleotides match TRBD2. From germline, CDR1 is SQVTM and CDR2 ANQGSEA. The CDR3 consists of 15 residues. Unmatched junction bases numbered 6, after V lost 7 bases and J lost 2 bases. CDR3 loop: CSASGTSGGTYEQYF. The CDR3 nucleotides read TGCAGCGCTTCTGGGACTAGCGGGGGGACCTACGAGCAGTACTTC.

The rearrangement uses TRBV29-1 and TRBJ2-7; 14 bases agree with TRBD2. The CDR3 has 18 amino acids. The V gene end was trimmed by 8 bases and the J gene end by 5 bases; junction bases not matched to a gene: 20. Per the germline V gene, CDR1 is SQVTM and CDR2 is ANQGSEA. The DNA for the CDR3 is TGCAGCCTTAGCCCGGGACTAGCGGGGGAAGGGGGAGCCCACGAGCAGTACTTC. This sequence encodes CSLSPGLAGEGGAHEQYF.

The J gene is TRBJ2-1, the V gene TRBV6-6, with 7 bases fitting TRBD2. The CDR3 spans 14 residues. Germline trimming cut 2 bases from V and 4 bases from J; bases unmatched to any gene: 2. The germline V gene has CDR1 MNHNY and CDR2 SVGAGI (reference sequence). This chain's CDR3 is CASSYTGGYNEQFF. Here the CDR3 DNA reads TGTGCCAGCAGTTACACCGGGGGGTACAATGAGCAGTTCTTC.

This clone was recorded only once. V gene TRBV9 combines with J gene TRBJ1-5, with 9 bases identical to TRBD1. J gave up 0 bases and V 0 bases, and 1 base lay outside the gene matches. Per the germline V gene, CDR1 is SGDLS and CDR2 is YYNGEE. The CDR3 has 16 amino acids. As DNA, the CDR3 is TGTGCCAGCAGCGTAGGGGACAGGGTTAGCAATCAGCCCCAGCATTTT. The encoded protein is CASSVGDRVSNQPQHF. Together with reference TRBV9 and TRBJ1-5, the CDR3 gives the full variable domain: DSGVTQTPKHLITATGQRVTLRCSPRSGDLSVYWYQQSLDQGLQFLIQYYNGEERAKGNILERFSAQQFPDLHSELNLSSLELGDSALYFCASSVGDRVSNQPQHFGDGTRLSIL.

This clone came up once. This chain uses TRBV4-1 with TRBJ2-3; TRBD1 matches 10 bases. Losses at the gene ends were 0 bases for V and 9 bases for J; bases not matched to a gene: 6. The germline V gene has CDR1 MGHRA and CDR2 YSYEKL. This CDR3 region has 15 residues. CDR3 sequence (DNA): TGCGCCAGCAGCCAAGAGGGACAGGGGTTTGGGACGCAGTATTTT. Amino acid sequence: CASSQEGQGFGTQYF.

The sample holds one count of this clone. The rearrangement uses TRBV2 and TRBJ2-3; D might be TRBD2 (6 bases). In germline, CDR1 is SNHLY, CDR2 FYNNEI. Trimming took off 4 bases at V and 2 bases at J, with 16 bases between the two ends. This CDR3 has 16 amino acids. DNA for the CDR3: TGTGCCAGCAGTGGTTATTTACGGGACTCCACAGATACGCAGTATTTT. It specifies CASSGYLRDSTDTQYF.

The rearrangement uses TRBV19 and TRBJ2-1; TRBD2 matches 9 bases. Germline-derived CDR1 and CDR2 are LNHDA and SQIVND (reference sequence). The junction had 8 bases not matched to a gene; V was cut back by 2 bases and J by 0 bases. There are 18 residues in the CDR3. This CDR3 reads CASSISSGGRSSYNEQFF. The CDR3 DNA reads as TGTGCCAGTAGTATATCCAGCGGGGGGCGTAGCTCCTACAATGAGCAGTTCTTC.

The gene calls are TRBV11-2 and TRBJ1-2; TRBD1 is a possible D gene (6 bases). V was shortened by 5 bases and J by 5 bases, with 18 bases between the two germline ends. This CDR3 comprises 15 residues. Germline V gives CDR1 SGHAT, CDR2 FQNNGV. The CDR3 DNA sequence: TGTGCCAGCAGCCGAACAGGAAACAGGGAATATGGCTACACCTTC. Translated, it gives CASSRTGNREYGYTF.

In this sample, this clone turned up a few times. The gene calls are TRBV7-6 and TRBJ1-1; 7 bases are shared with TRBD1. J lost 5 bases, V lost 6 bases, and 12 bases had no gene match. CDR3 size: 15 residues. From germline, CDR1 is SGHVS and CDR2 FNYEAQ. This CDR3 reads CASRRNRGEETEAFF. For the CDR3, the DNA is TGTGCCAGCAGGCGGAACAGGGGCGAGGAGACTGAAGCTTTCTTT.

The chain couples TRBV5-8 to TRBJ2-2, with 10 bases aligning to TRBD1. The V and J ends lost 4 bases and 4 bases, in that order; junction bases with no gene match: 7. Germline V gene lookup returns CDR1 SGHTS and CDR2 YDEGEE. CDR3 size: 16 residues. CDR3 DNA: TGTGCCAGCAGCGTGGGACAGGGGATTTTCACCGGGGAGCTGTTTTTT. Translated, it gives CASSVGQGIFTGELFF.

V usage is TRBV12-5 and J usage is TRBJ2-5; 7 bases map to TRBD2. The length of the CDR3 is 14 residues. Germline loops: CDR1 LGHNT, CDR2 FRNRAP. J was trimmed by 1 base and V by 6 bases; bases with no gene match: 5. The CDR3 loop is CASGRDYRQETQYF. CDR3 in DNA: TGTGCTAGTGGCCGGGACTACCGCCAAGAGACCCAGTACTTC.

J is TRBJ1-2 and V is TRBV19; 8 nucleotides match TRBD1. The CDR3 has 13 residues. The ends lost 6 bases at V and 8 bases at J; junction bases unmatched: 8. The germline V gene encodes CDR1 LNHDA and CDR2 SQIVND (reference sequence). CDR3 loop: CASRVQGAGGYTF. The DNA for the CDR3 is TGTGCCAGTAGGGTCCAGGGGGCCGGGGGCTACACCTTC. Based on the CDR3 plus reference TRBV19 and TRBJ1-2, the full variable domain is DGGITQSPKYLFRKEGQNVTLSCEQNLNHDAMYWYRQDPGQGLRLIYYSQIVNDFQKGDIAEGYSVSREKKESFPLTVTSAQKNPTAFYLCASRVQGAGGYTFGSGTRLTVV.

The J gene is TRBJ1-4, the V gene TRBV7-6; 8 positions agree with TRBD1. The trim removed 4 bases at V and 7 bases at J, leaving 8 bases unmatched. The CDR3 extends over 15 amino acids. Germline V lookup: CDR1 SGHVS, CDR2 FNYEAQ. CDR3 DNA: TGTGCCAGCAGCTCGCGGACAGGGCTAAGTGAAAAACTGTTTTTT. Translated: CASSSRTGLSEKLFF.

The CDR3 loop reads CASSRGQPGQSYEQYF. CDR3 coding DNA: TGTGCCAGTAGCCGGGGACAACCGGGACAGTCCTACGAGCAGTACTTC. V gene TRBV19 combines with J gene TRBJ2-7, with 7 positions matching TRBD1. Germline-derived CDR1 and CDR2 are LNHDA and SQIVND (reference sequence). The V gene end was trimmed by 6 bases and the J gene end by 1 base; junction bases not matched to a gene: 12. The CDR3 is made up of 16 amino acids.

This clone showed up just once. The chain carries TRBV18 and TRBJ2-3; 10 nucleotides align to TRBD2. Germline V gene lookup returns CDR1 KGHSH and CDR2 LQKENI. CDR3 length: 17 amino acids. J lost 6 bases, V lost 3 bases, and 12 bases had no gene match. The DNA of the CDR3 is TGTGCCAGCTCACCTCAATACCCAGCGGGGGGGCTTGATACGCAGTATTTT. Its protein product is CASSPQYPAGGLDTQYF. The entire variable domain, with the rest obtained from reference TRBV18 and TRBJ2-3, is as follows: NAGVMQNPRHLVRRRGQEARLRCSPMKGHSHVYWYRQLPEEGLKFMVYLQKENIIDESGMPKERFSAEFPKEGPSILRIQQVVRGDSAAYFCASSPQYPAGGLDTQYFGPGTRLTVL.

The chain links TRBV5-1 to TRBJ1-6; D is unresolved. The V and J ends lost 1 base and 9 bases respectively, with 5 bases between them. Germline lookup yields CDR1 SGHRS and CDR2 YFSETQ. This CDR3 has 12 residues. CDR3 DNA sequence: TGCGCCAGCAGCTTGACTGGTTCACCCCTCCACTTT. It specifies CASSLTGSPLHF.